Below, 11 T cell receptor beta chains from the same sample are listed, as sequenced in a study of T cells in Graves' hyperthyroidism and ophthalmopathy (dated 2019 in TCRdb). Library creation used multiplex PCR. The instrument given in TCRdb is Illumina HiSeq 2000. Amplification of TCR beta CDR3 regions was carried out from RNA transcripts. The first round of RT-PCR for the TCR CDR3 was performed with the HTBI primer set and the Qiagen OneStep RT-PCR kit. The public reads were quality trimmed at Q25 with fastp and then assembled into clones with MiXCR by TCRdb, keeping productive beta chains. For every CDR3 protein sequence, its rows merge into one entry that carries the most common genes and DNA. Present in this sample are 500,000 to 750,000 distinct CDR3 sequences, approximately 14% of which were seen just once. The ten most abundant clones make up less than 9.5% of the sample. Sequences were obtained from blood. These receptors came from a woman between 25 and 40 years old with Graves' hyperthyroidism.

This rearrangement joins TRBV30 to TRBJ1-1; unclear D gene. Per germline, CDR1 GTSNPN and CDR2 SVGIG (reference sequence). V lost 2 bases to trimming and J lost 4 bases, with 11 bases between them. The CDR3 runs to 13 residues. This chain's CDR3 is CAWSQGFRTEAFF. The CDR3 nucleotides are TGTGCCTGGAGTCAAGGATTCCGCACTGAAGCTTTCTTT.

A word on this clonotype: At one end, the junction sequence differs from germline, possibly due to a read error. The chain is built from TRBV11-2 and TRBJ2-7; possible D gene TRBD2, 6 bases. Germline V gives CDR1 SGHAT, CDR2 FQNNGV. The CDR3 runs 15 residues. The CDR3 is CASSQTGTGHYEQYF. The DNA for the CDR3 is TGCGCCAGCAGTCAAACCGGGACTGGGCACTACGAGCAGTACTTC.

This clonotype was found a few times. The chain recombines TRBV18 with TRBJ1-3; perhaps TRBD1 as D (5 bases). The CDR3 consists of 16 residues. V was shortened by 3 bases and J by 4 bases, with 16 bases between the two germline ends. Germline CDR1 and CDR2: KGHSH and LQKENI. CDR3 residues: CASSPPLGVSGNTIYF. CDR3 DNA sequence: TGTGCCAGCTCACCCCCCCTGGGGGTATCCGGAAACACCATATATTTT.

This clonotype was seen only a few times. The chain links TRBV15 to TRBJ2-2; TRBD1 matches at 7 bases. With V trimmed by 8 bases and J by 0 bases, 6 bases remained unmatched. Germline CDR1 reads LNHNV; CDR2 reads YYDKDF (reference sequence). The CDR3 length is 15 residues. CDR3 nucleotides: TGTGCCACCTCAGAGACAGGGACGAACACCGGGGAGCTGTTTTTT. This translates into CATSETGTNTGELFF.

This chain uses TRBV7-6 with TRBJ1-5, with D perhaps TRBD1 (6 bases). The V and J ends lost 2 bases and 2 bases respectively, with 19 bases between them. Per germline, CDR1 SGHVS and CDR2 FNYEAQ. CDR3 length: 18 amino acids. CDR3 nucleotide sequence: TGTGCCAGCAGCTTAATTGCCGGTTCGGGGGGCGGCAATCAGCCCCAGCATTTT. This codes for CASSLIAGSGGGNQPQHF.

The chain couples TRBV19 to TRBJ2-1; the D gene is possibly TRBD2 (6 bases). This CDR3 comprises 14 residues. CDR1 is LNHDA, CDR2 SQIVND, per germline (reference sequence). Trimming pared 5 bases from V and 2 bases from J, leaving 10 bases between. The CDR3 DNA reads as TGTGCCAGTAGTTGGAGGGGTACCTACAATGAGCAGTTCTTC. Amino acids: CASSWRGTYNEQFF.

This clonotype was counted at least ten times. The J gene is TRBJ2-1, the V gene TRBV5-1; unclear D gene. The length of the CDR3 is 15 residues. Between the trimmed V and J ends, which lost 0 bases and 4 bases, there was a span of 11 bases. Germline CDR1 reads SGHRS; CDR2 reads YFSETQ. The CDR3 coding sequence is TGCGCCAGCAGCTTGGAGGGTCCGTTTTACAATGAGCAGTTCTTC. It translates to CASSLEGPFYNEQFF.

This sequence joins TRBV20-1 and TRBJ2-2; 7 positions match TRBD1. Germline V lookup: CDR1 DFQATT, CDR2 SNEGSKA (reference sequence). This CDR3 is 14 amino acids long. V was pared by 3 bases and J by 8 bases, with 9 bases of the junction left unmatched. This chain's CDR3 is CSASLGQFGGELFF. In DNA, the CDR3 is TGCAGTGCTAGCCTGGGACAGTTCGGGGGGGAGCTGTTTTTT.

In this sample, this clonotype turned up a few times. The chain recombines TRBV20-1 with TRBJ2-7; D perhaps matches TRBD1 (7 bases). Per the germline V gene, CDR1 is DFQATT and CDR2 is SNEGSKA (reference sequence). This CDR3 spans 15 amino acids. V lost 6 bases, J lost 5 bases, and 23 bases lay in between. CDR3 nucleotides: TGCAGTGCCGCCCTGCCGATCAGGGGGGCCCACGAGCAGTACTTC. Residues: CSAALPIRGAHEQYF.

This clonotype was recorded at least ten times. For the CDR3, the DNA is TGTGCCAGCAGAAGGGACAGGTTTGGTTTCTTT. This sequence encodes CASRRDRFGFF. The chain carries TRBV11-2 and TRBJ1-1; 8 nucleotides agree with TRBD1. Losses at the gene ends were 6 bases for V and 13 bases for J; bases not matched to a gene: 7. The CDR3 has 11 residues. Germline loops: CDR1 SGHAT, CDR2 FQNNGV.

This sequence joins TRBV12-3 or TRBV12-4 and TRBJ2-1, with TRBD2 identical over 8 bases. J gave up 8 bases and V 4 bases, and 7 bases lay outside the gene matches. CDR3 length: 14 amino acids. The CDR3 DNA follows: TGTGCCAGCAGTTGGGGACTAGGGGGGTATGAGCAGTTCTTC. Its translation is CASSWGLGGYEQFF.